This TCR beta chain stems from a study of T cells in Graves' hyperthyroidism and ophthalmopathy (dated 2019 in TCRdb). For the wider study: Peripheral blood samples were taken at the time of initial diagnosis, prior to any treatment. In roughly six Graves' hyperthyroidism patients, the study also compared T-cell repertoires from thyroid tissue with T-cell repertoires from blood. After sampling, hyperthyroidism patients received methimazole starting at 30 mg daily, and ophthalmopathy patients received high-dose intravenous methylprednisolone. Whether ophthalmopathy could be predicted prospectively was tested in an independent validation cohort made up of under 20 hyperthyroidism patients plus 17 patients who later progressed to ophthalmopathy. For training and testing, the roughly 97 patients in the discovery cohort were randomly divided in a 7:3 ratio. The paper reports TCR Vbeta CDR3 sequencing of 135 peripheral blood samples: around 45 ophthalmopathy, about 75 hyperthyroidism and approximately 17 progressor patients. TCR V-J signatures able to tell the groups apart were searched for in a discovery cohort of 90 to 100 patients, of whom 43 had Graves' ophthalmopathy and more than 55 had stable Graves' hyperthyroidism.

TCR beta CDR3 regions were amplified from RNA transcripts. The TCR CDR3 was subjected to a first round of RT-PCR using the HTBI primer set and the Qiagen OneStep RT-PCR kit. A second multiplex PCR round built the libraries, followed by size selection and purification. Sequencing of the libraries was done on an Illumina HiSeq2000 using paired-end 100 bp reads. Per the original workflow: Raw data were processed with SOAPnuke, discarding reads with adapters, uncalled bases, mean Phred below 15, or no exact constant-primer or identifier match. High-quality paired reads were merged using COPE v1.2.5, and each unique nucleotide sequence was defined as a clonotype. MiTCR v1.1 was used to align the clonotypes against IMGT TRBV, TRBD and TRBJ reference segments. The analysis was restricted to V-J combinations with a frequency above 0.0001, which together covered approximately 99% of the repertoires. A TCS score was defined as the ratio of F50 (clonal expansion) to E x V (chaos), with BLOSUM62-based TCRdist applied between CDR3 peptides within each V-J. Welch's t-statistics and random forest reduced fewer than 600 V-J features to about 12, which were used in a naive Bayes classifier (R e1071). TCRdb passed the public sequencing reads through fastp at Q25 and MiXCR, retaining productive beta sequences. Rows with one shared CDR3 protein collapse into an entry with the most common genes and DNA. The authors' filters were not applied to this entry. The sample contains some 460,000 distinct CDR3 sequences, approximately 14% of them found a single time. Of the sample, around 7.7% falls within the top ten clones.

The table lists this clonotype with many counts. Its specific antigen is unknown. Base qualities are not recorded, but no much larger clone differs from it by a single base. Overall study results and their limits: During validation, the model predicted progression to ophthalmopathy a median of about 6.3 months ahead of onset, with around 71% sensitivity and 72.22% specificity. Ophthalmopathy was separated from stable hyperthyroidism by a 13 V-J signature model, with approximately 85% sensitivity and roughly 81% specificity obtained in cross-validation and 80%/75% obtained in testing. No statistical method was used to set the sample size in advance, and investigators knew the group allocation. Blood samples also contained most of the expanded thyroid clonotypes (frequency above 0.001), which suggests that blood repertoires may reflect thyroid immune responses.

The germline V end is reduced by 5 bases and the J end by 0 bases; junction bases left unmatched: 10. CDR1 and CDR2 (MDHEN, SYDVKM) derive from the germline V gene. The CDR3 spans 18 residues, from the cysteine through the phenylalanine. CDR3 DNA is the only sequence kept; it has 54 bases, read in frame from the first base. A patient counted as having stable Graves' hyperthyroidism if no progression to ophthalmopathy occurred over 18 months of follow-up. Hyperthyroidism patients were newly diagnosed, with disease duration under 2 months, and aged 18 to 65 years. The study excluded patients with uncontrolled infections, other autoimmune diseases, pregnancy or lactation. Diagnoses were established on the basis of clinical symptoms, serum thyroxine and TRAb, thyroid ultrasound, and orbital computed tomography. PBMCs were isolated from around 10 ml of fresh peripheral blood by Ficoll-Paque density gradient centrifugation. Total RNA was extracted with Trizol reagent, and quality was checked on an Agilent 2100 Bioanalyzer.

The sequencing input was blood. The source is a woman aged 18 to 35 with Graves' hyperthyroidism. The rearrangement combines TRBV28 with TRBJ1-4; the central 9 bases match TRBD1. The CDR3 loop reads CASSAFQGQGSTNEKLFF. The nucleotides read TGTGCCAGCAGTGCATTTCAGGGACAGGGCTCAACTAATGAAAAACTGTTTTTT.